This TCR beta chain comes out of a study of T cells in localized non-small cell lung cancer. Sequencing used immunoSEQ multiplex PCR; TCRdb keeps in-frame clones, though not all of them. In the table there are 15,000 or so clones, more than 75% of which are singletons. With respect to this clone: Its matching antigen is unknown.

General study findings and limits: With higher T cell density in blood came longer overall survival. Of the tissues analyzed, uninvolved adjacent lung showed maximal T cell clonality, greater than tumor.

The CDR3 spans 15 residues. The germline V gene encodes CDR1 SGHAT and CDR2 FQNNGV. Trimming took off 5 bases at V and 4 bases at J, with 17 bases between the two ends. This TCR came from a male donor older than 55 with stage II lung adenocarcinoma. J is TRBJ2-5 and V is TRBV11-2; possibly TRBD1 or TRBD2 for D (5 bases each). The sample in question was peripheral blood mononuclear cells, obtained before any cancer treatment. The CDR3 protein is CASSIRRDQGETQYF. The DNA for the CDR3 is TGTGCCAGCAGCATCCGCAGGGACCAGGGAGAGACCCAGTACTTC.